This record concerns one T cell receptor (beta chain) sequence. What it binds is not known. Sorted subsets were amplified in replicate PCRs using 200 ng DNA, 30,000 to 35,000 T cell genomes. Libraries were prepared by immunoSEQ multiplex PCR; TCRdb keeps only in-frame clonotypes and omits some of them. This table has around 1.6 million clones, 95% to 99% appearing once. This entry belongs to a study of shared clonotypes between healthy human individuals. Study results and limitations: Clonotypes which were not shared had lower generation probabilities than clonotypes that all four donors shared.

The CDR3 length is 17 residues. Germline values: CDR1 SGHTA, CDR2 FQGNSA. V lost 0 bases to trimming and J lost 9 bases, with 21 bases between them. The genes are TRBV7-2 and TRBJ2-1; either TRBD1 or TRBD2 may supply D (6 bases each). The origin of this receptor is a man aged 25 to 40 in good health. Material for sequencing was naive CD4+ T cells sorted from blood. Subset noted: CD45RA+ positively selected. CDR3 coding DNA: TGTGCCAGCAGCTTAGCGCGGGGCTTAGGCCCCAGGGGTGAGCAGTTCTTC. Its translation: CASSLARGLGPRGEQFF.